Listed below are T cell receptor beta chains from one sample, sequenced in a study. One entry per CDR3 protein results from TCRdb running MiXCR on the 5' RACE reads. The data contain about 5,200 distinct CDR3 sequences, more than 65% of them singletons. The source material was naive CD4+ T cells sorted from blood. The origin of the receptors is a female donor with breast cancer. The CDR3 runs from the conserved cysteine through the conserved F or W. The order of the fields is V gene, clone size, J gene, D gene, CDR3 protein, CDR3 DNA. The D gene is left open where the match is weak. For some rows the clone size is stated as once, few or many, or as a class when expanded; others skip it.

v_call: TRBV6-5
clone_size: -
j_call: TRBJ1-3
d_call: -
cdr3_aa: CATRQRVGNTIYF
cdr3_nt: TGTGCCACCCGACAGAGGGTTGGAAACACCATATATTTT

v_call: TRBV7-3
clone_size: -
j_call: TRBJ2-1
d_call: TRBD2
cdr3_aa: CASSLSNSGGQFF
cdr3_nt: TGTGCCAGCAGCTTATCCAATAGCGGGGGGCAGTTCTTC

v_call: TRBV6-6
clone_size: few
j_call: TRBJ1-6
d_call: -
cdr3_aa: CASRPRGDGPLHF
cdr3_nt: TGTGCCAGCAGGCCTAGGGGAGATGGGCCCCTCCACTTT

v_call: TRBV29-1
clone_size: -
j_call: TRBJ2-3
d_call: -
cdr3_aa: CTLSRERADTQYF
cdr3_nt: TGTACCCTCTCCCGGGAGAGGGCAGATACGCAGTATTTT

v_call: TRBV12-3/TRBV12-4
clone_size: -
j_call: TRBJ1-2
d_call: -
cdr3_aa: CASSLGFYGYTF
cdr3_nt: TGTGCCAGCAGTTTAGGGTTCTATGGCTACACCTTC

v_call: TRBV12-3/TRBV12-4
clone_size: once
j_call: TRBJ1-2
d_call: -
cdr3_aa: CASGDGGQVLGYTF
cdr3_nt: TGTGCCAGCGGAGACGGGGGACAAGTTCTTGGCTACACCTTC

v_call: TRBV5-1
clone_size: -
j_call: TRBJ1-2
d_call: -
cdr3_aa: CASSLVGYGYTF
cdr3_nt: TGCGCCAGCAGCTTGGTTGGCTATGGCTACACCTTC

v_call: TRBV7-2
clone_size: few
j_call: TRBJ2-2
d_call: -
cdr3_aa: CASSWGRPDTGELFF
cdr3_nt: TGTGCCAGCAGCTGGGGACGGCCAGACACCGGGGAGCTGTTTTTT

v_call: TRBV7-6
clone_size: few
j_call: TRBJ2-7
d_call: -
cdr3_aa: CASSLVPGQNYEQYF
cdr3_nt: TGTGCCAGCAGCTTAGTTCCCGGGCAGAACTACGAGCAGTACTTC

v_call: TRBV20-1
clone_size: -
j_call: TRBJ2-7
d_call: TRBD1
cdr3_aa: CSARGPGGKYEQYF
cdr3_nt: TGCAGTGCTAGAGGTCCAGGGGGCAAATACGAGCAGTACTTC

v_call: TRBV12-3/TRBV12-4
clone_size: few
j_call: TRBJ1-6
d_call: -
cdr3_aa: CASSTQGLHPGPPLHF
cdr3_nt: TGTGCCAGCAGTACACAGGGACTCCACCCAGGTCCACCCCTCCACTTT